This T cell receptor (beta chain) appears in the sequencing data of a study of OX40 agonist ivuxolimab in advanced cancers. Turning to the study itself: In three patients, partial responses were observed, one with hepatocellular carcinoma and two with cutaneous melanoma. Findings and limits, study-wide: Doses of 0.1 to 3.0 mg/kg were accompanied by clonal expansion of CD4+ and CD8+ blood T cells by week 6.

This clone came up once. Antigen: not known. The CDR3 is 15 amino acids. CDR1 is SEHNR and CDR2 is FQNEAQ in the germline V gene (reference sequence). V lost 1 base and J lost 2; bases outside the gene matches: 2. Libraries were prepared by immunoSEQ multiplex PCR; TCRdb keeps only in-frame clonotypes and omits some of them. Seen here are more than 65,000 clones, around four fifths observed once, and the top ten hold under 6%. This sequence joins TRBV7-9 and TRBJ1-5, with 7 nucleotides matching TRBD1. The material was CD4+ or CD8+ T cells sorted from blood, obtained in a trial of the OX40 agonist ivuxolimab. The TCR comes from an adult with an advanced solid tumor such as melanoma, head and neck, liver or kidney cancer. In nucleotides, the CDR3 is TGTGCCAGCAGCTTAGACAGGGGCGGCAATCAGCCCCAGCATTTT. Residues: CASSLDRGGNQPQHF.